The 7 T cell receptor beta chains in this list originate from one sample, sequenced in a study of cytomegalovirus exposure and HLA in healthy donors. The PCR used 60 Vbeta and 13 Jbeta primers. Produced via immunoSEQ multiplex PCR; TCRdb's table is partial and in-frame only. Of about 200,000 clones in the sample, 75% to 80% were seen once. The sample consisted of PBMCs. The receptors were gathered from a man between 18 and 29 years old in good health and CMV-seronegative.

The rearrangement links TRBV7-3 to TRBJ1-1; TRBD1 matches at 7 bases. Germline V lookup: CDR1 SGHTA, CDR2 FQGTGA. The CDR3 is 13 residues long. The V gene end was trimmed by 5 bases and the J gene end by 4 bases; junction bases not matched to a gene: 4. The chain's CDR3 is CASSLTGATEAFF. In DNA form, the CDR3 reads TGTGCCAGCAGCCTTACAGGGGCCACTGAAGCTTTCTTT.

The CDR3 loop is CASTRDRGSQPQHF. CDR3 bases: TGTGCCAGCACCCGGGACAGGGGGAGTCAGCCCCAGCATTTT. The V and J genes are TRBV28 and TRBJ1-5; 11 nucleotides agree with TRBD1. CDR3 length: 14 amino acids. In germline, CDR1 is MDHEN, CDR2 SYDVKM. The trim removed 7 bases at V and 6 bases at J, leaving 5 bases unmatched.

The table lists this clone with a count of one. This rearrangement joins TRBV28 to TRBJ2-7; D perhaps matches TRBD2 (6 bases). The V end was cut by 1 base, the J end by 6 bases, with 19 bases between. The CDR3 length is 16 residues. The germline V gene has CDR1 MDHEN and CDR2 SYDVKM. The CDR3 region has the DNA TGTGCCAGCAGTTTATTCGGGGGAGAATCCTCCCGCGAGCAGTACTTC. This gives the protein CASSLFGGESSREQYF.

As DNA, the CDR3 is TGTGCCAGTAGCTGGGGGGAGGGCCCCAACGAGCAGTACTTC. Translated: CASSWGEGPNEQYF. The rearrangement uses TRBV19 and TRBJ2-7, with 7 bases lining up with TRBD2. The V segment lost 6 bases and the J segment 5 bases; nucleotides outside the gene matches: 10. The CDR3 spans 14 residues. Germline V CDR1 and CDR2: LNHDA, SQIVND (reference sequence).

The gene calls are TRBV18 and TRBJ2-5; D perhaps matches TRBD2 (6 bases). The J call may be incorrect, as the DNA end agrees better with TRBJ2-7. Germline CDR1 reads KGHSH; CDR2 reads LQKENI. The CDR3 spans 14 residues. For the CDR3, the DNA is TGTGCCAGCTCACCGGGGAGGACCCACTACGAGCAGTACTTC. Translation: CASSPGRTHYEQYF.

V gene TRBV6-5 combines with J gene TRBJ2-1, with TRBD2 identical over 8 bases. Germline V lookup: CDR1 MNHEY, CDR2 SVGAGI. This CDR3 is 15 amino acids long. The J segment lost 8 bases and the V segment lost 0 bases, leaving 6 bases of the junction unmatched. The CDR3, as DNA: TGTGCCAGCAGTTACTCAGCGGGGGACTTTCATGAGCAGTTCTTC. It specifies CASSYSAGDFHEQFF.

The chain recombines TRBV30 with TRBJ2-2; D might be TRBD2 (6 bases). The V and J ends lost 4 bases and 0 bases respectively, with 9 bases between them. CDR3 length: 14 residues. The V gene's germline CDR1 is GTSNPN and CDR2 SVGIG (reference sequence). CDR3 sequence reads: CAWTGTSNTGELFF. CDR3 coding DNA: TGTGCCTGGACCGGGACTTCGAACACCGGGGAGCTGTTTTTT.